The TCR beta chain under discussion was sequenced for a study of T cells after yellow fever vaccination. Study-wide results and limits: There was a possibility that FACS-sorted repertoires contained abundant clonotypes contaminating from the bulk population.

With regard to this clonotype: The antigen is unknown.

This CDR3 region has 14 residues. The V end lost 0 bases, the J end lost 2 bases, and 6 bases lay between the germline ends. Germline values: CDR1 SGHRS, CDR2 YFSETQ. TCRdb ran MiXCR on the 5' RACE reads and lists one entry per CDR3 protein. This sample has a few hundred thousand distinct CDR3 sequences, with approximately 3.9% found just once. This receptor was identified in a man younger than 30 who received the YFV17D yellow fever vaccine. This sample comprised PBMCs, obtained 5 days after the yellow fever booster vaccination. The chain uses TRBV5-1 and TRBJ2-1; a possible D gene is TRBD2 (5 bases). The CDR3 region has the DNA TGCGCCAGCAGCTTGGGGACTGCCTACAATGAGCAGTTCTTC. It is translated as CASSLGTAYNEQFF. Full variable domain (missing parts from reference TRBV5-1 and TRBJ2-1): KAGVTQTPRYLIKTRGQQVTLSCSPISGHRSVSWYQQTPGQGLQFLFEYFSETQRNKGNFPGRFSGRQFSNSRSEMNVSTLELGDSALYLCASSLGTAYNEQFFGPGTRLTVL.